This T cell receptor (beta chain) was captured by sequencing in a study of blood T cell repertoires in COVID-19. Study details: Acute and convalescent COVID-19 specimens originated in the United States, Italy and Spain. Sample material is recorded as cDNA or gDNA derived from T cells, B-cell-depleted T cells, or PBMCs.

The CDR3 sequence is 14 residues long. The V gene's germline CDR1 is SGHVS and CDR2 FNYEAQ. J gave up 9 bases and V 2 bases, and 9 bases lay outside the gene matches. Study processing details: Nucleated cell number was recorded as an estimate derived from reference gene primer amplification. This table comes from immunoSEQ multiplex PCR, and its TCRdb copy is limited to in-frame clones, with some not included. The D gene and trimming were derived from the DNA, and the V and J assignments and clone size from that table. The sample holds some 190,000 clones, 86% seen once. This TCR was recovered from a man in his forties or fifties with acute COVID-19. What was sequenced was PBMCs or T cells enriched from blood (not recorded which). The rearrangement joins TRBV7-6 to TRBJ1-1; TRBD1 matches 7 bases. CDR3: CASSLFRAGGQAFF. In DNA form, the CDR3 reads TGTGCCAGCAGCTTATTTCGGGCAGGGGGGCAAGCTTTCTTT.